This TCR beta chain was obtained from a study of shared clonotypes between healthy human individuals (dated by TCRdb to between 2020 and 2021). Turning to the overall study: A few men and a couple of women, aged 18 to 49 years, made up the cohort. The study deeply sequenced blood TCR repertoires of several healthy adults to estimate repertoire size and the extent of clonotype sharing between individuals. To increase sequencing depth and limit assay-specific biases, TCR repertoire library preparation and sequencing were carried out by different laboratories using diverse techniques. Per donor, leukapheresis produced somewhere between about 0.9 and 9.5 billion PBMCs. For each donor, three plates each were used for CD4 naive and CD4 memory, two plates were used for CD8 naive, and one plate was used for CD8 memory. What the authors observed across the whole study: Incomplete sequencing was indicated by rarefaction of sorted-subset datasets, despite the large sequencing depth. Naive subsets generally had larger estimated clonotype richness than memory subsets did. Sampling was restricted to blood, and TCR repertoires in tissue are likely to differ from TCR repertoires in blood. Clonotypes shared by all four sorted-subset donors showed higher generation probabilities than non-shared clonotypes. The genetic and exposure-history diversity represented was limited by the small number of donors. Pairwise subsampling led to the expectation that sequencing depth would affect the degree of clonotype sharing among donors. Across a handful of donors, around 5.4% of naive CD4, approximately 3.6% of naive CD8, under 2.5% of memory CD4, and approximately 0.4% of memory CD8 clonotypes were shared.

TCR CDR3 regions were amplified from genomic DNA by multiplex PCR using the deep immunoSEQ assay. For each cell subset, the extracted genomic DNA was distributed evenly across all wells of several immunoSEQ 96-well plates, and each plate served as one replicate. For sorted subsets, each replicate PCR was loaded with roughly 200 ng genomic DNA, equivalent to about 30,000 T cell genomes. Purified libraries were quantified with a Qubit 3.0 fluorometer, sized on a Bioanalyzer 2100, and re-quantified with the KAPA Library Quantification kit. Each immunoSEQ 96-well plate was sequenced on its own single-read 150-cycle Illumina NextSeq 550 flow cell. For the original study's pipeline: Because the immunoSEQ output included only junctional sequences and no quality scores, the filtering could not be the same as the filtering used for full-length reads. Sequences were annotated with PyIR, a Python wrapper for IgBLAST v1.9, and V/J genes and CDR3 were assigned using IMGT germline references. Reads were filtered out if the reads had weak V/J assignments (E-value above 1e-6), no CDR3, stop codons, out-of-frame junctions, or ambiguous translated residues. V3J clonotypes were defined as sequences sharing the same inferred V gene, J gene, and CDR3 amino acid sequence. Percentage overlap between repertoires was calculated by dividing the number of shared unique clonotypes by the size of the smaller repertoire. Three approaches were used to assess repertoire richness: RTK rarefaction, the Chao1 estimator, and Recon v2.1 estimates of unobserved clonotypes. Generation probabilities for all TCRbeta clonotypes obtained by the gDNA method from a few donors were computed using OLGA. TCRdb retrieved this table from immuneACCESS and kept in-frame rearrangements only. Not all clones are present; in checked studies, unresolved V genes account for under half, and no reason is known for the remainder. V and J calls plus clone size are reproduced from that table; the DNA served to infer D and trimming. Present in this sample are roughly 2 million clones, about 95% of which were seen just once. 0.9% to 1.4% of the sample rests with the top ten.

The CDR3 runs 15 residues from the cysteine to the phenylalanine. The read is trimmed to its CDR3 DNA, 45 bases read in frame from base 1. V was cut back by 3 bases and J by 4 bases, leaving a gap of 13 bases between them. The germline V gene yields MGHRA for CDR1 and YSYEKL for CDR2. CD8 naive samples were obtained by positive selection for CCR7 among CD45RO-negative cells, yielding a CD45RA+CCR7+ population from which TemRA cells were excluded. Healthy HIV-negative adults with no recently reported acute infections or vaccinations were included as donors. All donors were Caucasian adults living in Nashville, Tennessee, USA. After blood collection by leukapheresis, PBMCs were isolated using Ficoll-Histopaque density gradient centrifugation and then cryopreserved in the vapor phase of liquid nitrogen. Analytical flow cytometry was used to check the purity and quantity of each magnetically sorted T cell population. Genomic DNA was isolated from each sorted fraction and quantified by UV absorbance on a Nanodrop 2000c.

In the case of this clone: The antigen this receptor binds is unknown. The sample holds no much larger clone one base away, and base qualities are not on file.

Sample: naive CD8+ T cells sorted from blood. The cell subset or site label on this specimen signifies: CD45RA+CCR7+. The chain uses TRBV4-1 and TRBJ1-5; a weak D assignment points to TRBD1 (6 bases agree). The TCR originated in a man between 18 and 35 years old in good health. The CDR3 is CASSHPTGLNQPQHF. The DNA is TGCGCCAGCAGCCATCCGACAGGATTAAATCAGCCCCAGCATTTT.